This is a list of T cell receptor beta chains from one sample in a study of siplizumab effects on memory and regulatory T cells. Data came from immunoSEQ multiplex PCR; TCRdb stores just in-frame clones and leaves some out. The sample consists of roughly 70,000 clones, around 93% of them appearing once. The source material was CD8+ T cells sorted from blood. These receptors were obtained from a human donor in good health. The CDR3 runs from the conserved cysteine through the conserved F or W. D genes are given only for firm matches. The listing skips clone size in some rows; elsewhere it reads once, few, many or a size class.

J gene	D gene	clone size	V gene	CDR3 protein	CDR3 DNA
TRBJ1-1	-	-	TRBV5-6	CASSWGDVGTEAFF	TGTGCCAGCAGCTGGGGGGACGTCGGAACTGAAGCTTTCTTT
TRBJ1-5	-	-	TRBV27	CASSTQGNQPQHF	TGTGCCAGCAGCACGCAGGGGAATCAGCCCCAGCATTTT
TRBJ2-1	TRBD2	-	TRBV27	CASSLSSGGYNEQFF	TGTGCCAGCAGTTTATCCAGCGGGGGGTACAATGAGCAGTTCTTC
TRBJ2-3	-	-	TRBV7-9	CASSWTGDRAGGDTQYF	TGTGCCAGCAGCTGGACCGGGGACAGGGCGGGGGGAGATACGCAGTATTTT
TRBJ2-3	TRBD2	once	TRBV5-6	CASSFGTSGHTDTQYF	TGTGCCAGCAGCTTCGGGACTAGCGGGCACACAGATACGCAGTATTTT
TRBJ2-1	TRBD2	-	TRBV7-9	CASSFRTSGGAVGEQFF	TGTGCCAGCAGCTTCAGGACTAGCGGGGGGGCAGTTGGTGAGCAGTTCTTC
TRBJ1-2	-	-	TRBV27	CASSSGDYGYTF	TGTGCCAGCAGTTCCGGAGATTATGGCTACACCTTC
TRBJ2-1	TRBD1	few	TRBV28	CASSSPSRQGVYNEQFF	TGTGCCAGCAGTTCACCCTCCCGACAGGGGGTCTACAATGAGCAGTTCTTC
TRBJ2-3	-	-	TRBV6-6	CASSYGSRTDTQYF	TGTGCCAGCAGTTACGGCTCGCGAACAGATACGCAGTATTTT
TRBJ1-3	-	once	TRBV7-9	CASSPVSAAPGNTIYF	TGTGCCAGCAGCCCCGTCTCGGCAGCTCCTGGAAACACCATATATTTT
TRBJ1-2	-	-	TRBV6-8	CASSLQGGNGYTF	TGTGCCAGCAGTCTACAGGGCGGCAATGGCTACACCTTC
TRBJ2-7	-	-	TRBV27	CASSKQVAPHEQYF	TGTGCCAGCAGCAAACAGGTGGCCCCCCACGAGCAGTACTTC
TRBJ1-2	-	-	TRBV20-1	CSAREGGGYTF	TGCAGTGCTAGAGAAGGGGGTGGCTACACCTTC
TRBJ1-2	-	-	TRBV9	CASSVASGSYGYTF	TGTGCCAGCAGCGTAGCTTCTGGGTCCTACGGCTACACCTTC
TRBJ1-1	-	-	TRBV27	CASSFQGRAEAFF	TGTGCCAGCAGTTTCCAGGGGCGCGCTGAAGCTTTCTTT
TRBJ1-1	TRBD1	-	TRBV19	CASSDRATFEAFF	TGTGCCAGTAGTGACAGGGCAACCTTTGAAGCTTTCTTT
TRBJ1-2	-	once	TRBV5-1	CASSLAPTDYDGYTF	TGCGCCAGCAGCTTGGCCCCGACAGATTACGATGGCTACACCTTC
TRBJ2-3	-	-	TRBV13	CASSFDTPGQVSTDTQYF	TGTGCCAGCAGCTTCGATACGCCAGGACAAGTGTCCACAGATACGCAGTATTTT
TRBJ1-2	-	-	TRBV14	CASSQDLGDLYGYTF	TGTGCCAGCAGCCAAGATCTCGGGGACCTCTATGGCTACACCTTC
TRBJ1-4	-	-	TRBV5-6	CASSLRRFTDEKLFF	TGTGCCAGCAGCTTGCGGCGGTTTACTGATGAAAAACTGTTTTTT
TRBJ1-1	-	few	TRBV19	CASSWGNTEAFF	TGTGCCAGTAGTTGGGGGAACACTGAAGCTTTCTTT
TRBJ1-4	-	-	TRBV4-3	CASSRSPGFGHEKLFF	TGCGCCAGCAGCCGTAGTCCAGGGTTCGGTCATGAAAAACTGTTTTTT
TRBJ2-1	TRBD1	-	TRBV14	CASSHTGGNEQFF	TGTGCCAGCAGTCACACAGGGGGCAATGAGCAGTTCTTC
TRBJ1-1	-	-	TRBV18	CASSPIEVNTEAFF	TGTGCCAGCTCACCAATAGAAGTGAACACTGAAGCTTTCTTT
TRBJ2-1	TRBD2	-	TRBV4-3	CASSLSGGPQLYNEQFF	TGCGCCAGCAGCCTTAGCGGGGGGCCCCAACTTTACAATGAGCAGTTCTTC
TRBJ1-1	-	-	TRBV6-6	CASNVGIAEAFF	TGTGCCAGCAACGTAGGTATAGCTGAAGCTTTCTTT
TRBJ1-6	-	-	TRBV25-1	CASSEYRDNSPLHF	TGTGCCAGCAGTGAATACAGGGATAATTCACCCCTCCACTTT
TRBJ2-7	-	-	TRBV6-5	CASSYGAGSSYEQYF	TGTGCCAGCAGTTACGGCGCCGGGAGCTCCTACGAGCAGTACTTC
TRBJ1-1	TRBD1	-	TRBV4-2	CASSQIQDRANTEAFF	TGTGCCAGCAGCCAAATCCAAGACAGGGCCAACACTGAAGCTTTCTTT
TRBJ1-1	-	-	TRBV27	CASSPGLTEAFF	TGTGCCAGCAGCCCGGGACTGACTGAAGCTTTCTTT
TRBJ2-3	TRBD2	-	TRBV12-5	CASGLVGLAGVTQYF	TGTGCTAGTGGTTTGGTGGGACTAGCGGGGGTCACGCAGTATTTT
TRBJ2-7	TRBD2	-	TRBV11-3	CASSLAGGAYEQYF	TGTGCCAGCAGCTTAGCGGGGGGGGCCTACGAGCAGTACTTC
TRBJ1-5	-	-	TRBV7-8	CASSLGSTPPQHF	TGTGCCAGCAGCTTAGGGTCGACGCCGCCCCAGCATTTT
TRBJ1-3	-	once	TRBV9	CASTRAVSGNTIYF	TGTGCCAGCACGCGGGCAGTCTCTGGAAACACCATATATTTT
TRBJ2-2	-	-	TRBV7-6	CAMGLITGELFF	TGTGCCATGGGACTGATCACCGGGGAGCTGTTTTTT
TRBJ1-2	TRBD1	-	TRBV28	CASSSRQGGYGYTF	TGTGCCAGCAGTTCTCGACAGGGCGGCTATGGCTACACCTTC
TRBJ1-5	-	-	TRBV18	CASSREGGSNQPQHF	TGTGCCAGCTCCCGTGAGGGGGGATCGAATCAGCCCCAGCATTTT
TRBJ1-3	-	-	TRBV5-6	CASSFGTASGNTIYF	TGTGCCAGCAGCTTCGGAACAGCCTCTGGAAACACCATATATTTT
TRBJ2-1	TRBD2	-	TRBV5-6	CASSMGLAEAQNEQFF	TGTGCCAGCAGCATGGGACTAGCTGAGGCTCAAAATGAGCAGTTCTTC
TRBJ1-4	-	-	TRBV5-1	CASSGGDATNEKLFF	TGCGCCAGCAGTGGAGGGGACGCAACTAATGAAAAACTGTTTTTT
TRBJ1-2	-	-	TRBV14	CASSPSDSVYGYTF	TGTGCCAGCAGCCCCTCCGACAGTGTCTATGGCTACACCTTC
TRBJ1-2	-	-	TRBV7-9	CASTNGGTYGYTF	TGTGCCAGCACCAACGGGGGCACCTATGGCTACACCTTC
TRBJ2-3	-	-	TRBV7-3	CASSKDADTQYF	TGTGCCAGCAGCAAAGATGCAGATACGCAGTATTTT
TRBJ2-7	TRBD2	-	TRBV27	CASSSLLAGGYEQYF	TGTGCCAGCAGTTCACTTCTAGCGGGGGGGTACGAGCAGTACTTC
TRBJ2-7	TRBD2	-	TRBV5-1	CASSLAGGPYEQYF	TGCGCCAGCAGCCTAGCGGGGGGGCCGTACGAGCAGTACTTC